The 12 T cell receptor beta chains presented below share a single source sample, sequenced in a study of beta chain features in type 1 diabetes. Expressed TCRB transcripts were sequenced because the isolated RNA had all been reverse transcribed beforehand. Clones were read by immunoSEQ multiplex PCR, and TCRdb kept only the in-frame ones, dropping some. The table records fewer than 200,000 clones, 7.5% to 10% of them present only once. The sequenced sample was central memory CD4+ T cells from blood. The receptors were sampled from a man younger than 30 in good health.

The chain has TRBV7-6 and TRBJ1-1; weak D call: TRBD1 (5 bases). Germline V gene sequence: CDR1 SGHVS, CDR2 FNYEAQ. Trimming stripped 1 base from V and 3 bases from J, with 9 bases between. CDR3 length: 14 amino acids. CDR3 amino acids: CASSLGGRDTEAFF. The CDR3 DNA sequence: TGTGCCAGCAGCTTAGGGGGGAGGGACACTGAAGCTTTCTTT.

This clone was recorded a few times. The chain couples TRBV4-1 to TRBJ2-1; 14 positions match TRBD2. CDR1 is MGHRA, CDR2 YSYEKL, per germline. The CDR3 length is 16 residues. With V trimmed by 5 bases and J by 8 bases, 8 bases remained unmatched. DNA for the CDR3: TGCGCCAGCAGCAAAACCGGGACTAGCGGGAGCCATGAGCAGTTCTTC. Translated: CASSKTGTSGSHEQFF.

This clone was seen more than once but under ten times. The chain recombines TRBV7-3 with TRBJ2-3; 9 positions agree with TRBD2. The CDR3 is 14 residues long. Unmatched junction bases numbered 4, after V lost 5 bases and J lost 4 bases. Germline assignment: CDR1 SGHTA and CDR2 FQGTGA. The CDR3 is CASSPRLAADTQYF. The DNA of the CDR3 is TGTGCCAGCAGCCCCAGACTAGCGGCAGATACGCAGTATTTT.

In its sample, this clone was seen many times. The V call is TRBV19, the J call TRBJ2-2, with TRBD1 identical over 9 bases. Trimming removed 8 bases from V and 3 bases from J; junction bases left unmatched: 7. The germline CDR1 and CDR2 sequences are LNHDA and SQIVND (reference sequence). CDR3 length equals 15 residues. This chain's CDR3 is CASYSGTGYTGELFF. Written as DNA, the CDR3 is TGTGCCAGTTACTCCGGGACAGGGTACACCGGGGAGCTGTTTTTT.

V and J are TRBV7-9 and TRBJ1-2; D not resolved. The germline V gene encodes CDR1 SEHNR and CDR2 FQNEAQ (reference sequence). This CDR3 region has 14 residues. The V end lost 0 bases, the J end lost 8 bases, and 13 bases lay between the germline ends. In DNA, the CDR3 is TGTGCCAGCAGCTTAGCGCAGGTCGTCGGCGGCTACACCTTC. Protein sequence: CASSLAQVVGGYTF. The variable domain in full, completed from reference TRBV7-9 and TRBJ1-2, reads DTGVSQNPRHKITKRGQNVTFRCDPISEHNRLYWYRQTLGQGPEFLTYFQNEAQLEKSRLLSDRFSAERPKGSFSTLEIQRTEQGDSAMYLCASSLAQVVGGYTFGSGTRLTVV.

Points on this clone: Other DNA sequences in this sample translate to the same CDR3. The rearrangement joins TRBV7-2 to TRBJ2-7; 11 positions match TRBD1. The ends lost 0 bases at V and 2 bases at J; junction bases unmatched: 3. The CDR3 length is 16 residues. CDR1 and CDR2 (germline): SGHTA, FQGNSA. The CDR3 spells CASSLAAGQGAYEQYF. CDR3 nucleotide sequence: TGTGCCAGCAGCTTAGCGGCGGGACAGGGGGCCTACGAGCAGTACTTC.

This clone was found a few times. CDR3 amino acids: CASSFVYTDTQYF. The DNA of the CDR3 is TGTGCCAGCAGTTTTGTATACACAGATACGCAGTATTTT. This chain connects TRBV27 to TRBJ2-3; D unclear. This CDR3 comprises 13 residues. Germline CDR1 and CDR2: MNHEY and SMNVEV (reference sequence). V was trimmed by 3 bases and J by 2 bases, leaving 6 bases between them.

A few counts support this clone. The V and J genes are TRBV10-3 and TRBJ2-4; D is unresolved. Germline V gene lookup returns CDR1 ENHRY and CDR2 SYGVKD. The V gene lost 7 bases and the J gene lost 3 bases, with 19 bases spanning the gap. The CDR3 covers 16 residues. The CDR3 DNA sequence: TGTGCCATCATCTCAGTCTTCGAGCACAGCAAAAACATTCAGTACTTC. Its protein is CAIISVFEHSKNIQYF.

V gene TRBV4-2 combines with J gene TRBJ2-2; 11 nucleotides align to TRBD1. Trimming cost V 2 bases and J 7 bases; bases outside gene matches: 12. There are 18 residues in the CDR3. Germline V CDR1 and CDR2: LGHNA, YNFKEQ. CDR3 nucleotides: TGTGCCAGCAGCCAACTGGGACAGGGGGTAAATGACGGCGGGGAGCTGTTTTTT. This sequence encodes CASSQLGQGVNDGGELFF.

This chain uses TRBV28 with TRBJ2-4; TRBD1 matches 9 bases. Trimming cost V 4 bases and J 6 bases; bases outside gene matches: 4. Germline V gives CDR1 MDHEN, CDR2 SYDVKM. The CDR3 has 14 amino acids. CDR3 sequence (DNA): TGTGCCAGCAGTTGGGGACAGGGAGGAAACATTCAGTACTTC. It encodes CASSWGQGGNIQYF.

The chain uses TRBV5-4 and TRBJ2-5, with D perhaps matching TRBD1 (7 bases). The CDR3 covers 14 residues. The V gene's germline CDR1 is SGHNT and CDR2 YYREEE (reference sequence). The V and J ends lost 4 bases and 0 bases respectively, with 10 bases between them. The CDR3 nucleotides are TGTGCCAGCAGCCCAGGGGGGTACCAAGAGACCCAGTACTTC. Its translation is CASSPGGYQETQYF.

The chain is built from TRBV27 and TRBJ2-7, with D possibly TRBD1 on 6 matching bases. CDR1 and CDR2 (germline): MNHEY, SMNVEV (reference sequence). V lost 6 bases to trimming and J lost 0 bases, with 12 bases between them. The length of the CDR3 is 14 residues. The CDR3 region has the DNA TGTGCCAGCAGACTCGGACAGTACTCCTACGAGCAGTACTTC. It is translated as CASRLGQYSYEQYF.